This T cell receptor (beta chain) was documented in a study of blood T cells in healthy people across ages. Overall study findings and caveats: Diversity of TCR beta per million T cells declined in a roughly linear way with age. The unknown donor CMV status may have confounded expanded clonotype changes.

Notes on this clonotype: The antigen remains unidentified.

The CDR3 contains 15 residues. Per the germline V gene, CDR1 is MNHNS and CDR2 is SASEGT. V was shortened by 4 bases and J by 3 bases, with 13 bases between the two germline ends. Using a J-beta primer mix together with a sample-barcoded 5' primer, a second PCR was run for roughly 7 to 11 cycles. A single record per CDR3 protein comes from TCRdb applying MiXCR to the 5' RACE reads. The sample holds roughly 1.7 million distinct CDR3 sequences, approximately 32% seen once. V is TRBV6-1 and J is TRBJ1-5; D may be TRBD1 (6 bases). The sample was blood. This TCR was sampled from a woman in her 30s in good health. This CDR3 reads CASSALGTINQPQHF. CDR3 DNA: TGTGCCAGCAGTGCCCTCGGGACAATCAATCAGCCCCAGCATTTT.